The 30 T cell receptor beta chains listed next were all sequenced from one sample in a study of T cells in Graves' hyperthyroidism and ophthalmopathy. It was RNA transcripts that yielded the amplified TCR beta CDR3 regions. HTBI primers were used for first-round RT-PCR of the TCR CDR3. TCRdb ran MiXCR on the multiplex PCR reads and lists one entry per CDR3 protein. The sample lists approximately 400,000 distinct CDR3 sequences, roughly 12% seen once, with around 20% in the top ten. Sequencing was done on a sample of blood. The origin of the receptors is a man under 40 with Graves' hyperthyroidism that later progressed to Graves' ophthalmopathy.

This clonotype was seen many times. The CDR3 sequence: CATSDLSGYGYTF. The CDR3 bases are TGTGCCACCAGTGATTTATCCGGATATGGCTACACCTTC. This chain links TRBV24-1 with TRBJ1-2; the D is unclear. CDR1 and CDR2 (germline): KGHDR, SFDVKD. V lost 1 base, J lost 5 bases, and 7 bases lay in between. The CDR3 length is 13 residues.

V gene TRBV5-1 combines with J gene TRBJ1-3, with D possibly being TRBD1 (5 bases). Germline values: CDR1 SGHRS, CDR2 YFSETQ. V was pared by 3 bases and J by 0 bases, with 7 bases between. The CDR3 totals 14 residues. CDR3 protein: CASSSGASGNTIYF. The DNA for the CDR3 is TGCGCCAGCAGCTCCGGGGCCTCTGGAAACACCATATATTTT.

This clonotype appeared a few times. The chain employs TRBV5-4 and TRBJ2-7; D possibly uses TRBD1 or TRBD2 (5 bases each). V was shortened by 2 bases and J by 0 bases, with 12 bases between the two germline ends. The germline V gene encodes CDR1 SGHNT and CDR2 YYREEE (reference sequence). This CDR3 is built from 15 residues. The CDR3 DNA sequence: TGTGCCAGCAGCTTTGGGACGGTAAGCTCCTACGAGCAGTACTTC. Protein: CASSFGTVSSYEQYF.

In this sample, this clonotype turned up many times. The genes are TRBV12-3 or TRBV12-4 and TRBJ2-3, with 11 bases aligning to TRBD2. CDR3 length equals 15 residues. Trimming cost V 2 bases and J 5 bases; bases outside gene matches: 3. Here the CDR3 reads CASSLLAGGLDTQYF. The CDR3 nucleotides are TGTGCCAGCAGTTTACTAGCGGGGGGATTAGATACGCAGTATTTT.

There are a few counts of this clonotype. This chain connects TRBV30 to TRBJ2-1; weak D call: TRBD2 (5 bases). CDR1 GTSNPN and CDR2 SVGIG come from the germline V gene (reference sequence). Trimming removed 0 bases from V and 0 bases from J, with 9 bases in between. The CDR3 extends over 15 amino acids. The CDR3 region is CAWSVRLSSYNEQFF. CDR3 bases: TGTGCCTGGAGTGTACGACTAAGCTCCTACAATGAGCAGTTCTTC.

This clonotype was seen ten or more times. The chain has TRBV28 and TRBJ2-3; D tentatively reads TRBD1 or TRBD2 (5 bases each). V dropped 4 bases and J dropped 2 bases, with 13 bases sitting between them. Germline loops: CDR1 MDHEN, CDR2 SYDVKM. The CDR3 consists of 15 residues. The CDR3 spells CASSSPGPDTDTQYF. CDR3 nucleotides: TGTGCCAGCAGTTCCCCGGGGCCGGACACAGATACGCAGTATTTT.

In this sample, this clonotype turned up many times. This chain links TRBV2 with TRBJ1-1, with TRBD1 as a possible D gene (5 bases). The germline V gene has CDR1 SNHLY and CDR2 FYNNEI. There are 14 residues in the CDR3. Trimming stripped 5 bases from V and 2 bases from J, with 12 bases between. CDR3 nucleotides: TGTGCCAGCAGTAAAACGGGACTCAACACTGAAGCTTTCTTT. It codes for CASSKTGLNTEAFF.

This clonotype was counted a few times. This rearrangement joins TRBV19 to TRBJ2-7; the match to TRBD1 covers 10 bases. The V and J ends lost 7 bases and 3 bases, in that order; junction bases with no gene match: 3. CDR1 and CDR2 from the germline V gene are LNHDA and SQIVND (reference sequence). CDR3 length: 13 amino acids. Here the CDR3 reads CASTGDRGYEQYF. DNA of the CDR3: TGTGCCAGTACTGGGGACAGGGGCTACGAGCAGTACTTC. Together with reference TRBV19 and TRBJ2-7, the CDR3 gives the full variable domain: DGGITQSPKYLFRKEGQNVTLSCEQNLNHDAMYWYRQDPGQGLRLIYYSQIVNDFQKGDIAEGYSVSREKKESFPLTVTSAQKNPTAFYLCASTGDRGYEQYFGPGTRLTVT.

The CDR3 nucleotides read TGTGCCAGCAGTTACAGTTCCGGGACACCCGACGGAGCCTACGAGCAGTACTTC. Its protein product is CASSYSSGTPDGAYEQYF. The V and J genes are TRBV6-1 and TRBJ2-7, with D possibly TRBD1 on 6 matching bases. The CDR3 extends over 18 amino acids. The germline V gene has CDR1 MNHNS and CDR2 SASEGT. The V and J ends lost 5 bases and 2 bases respectively, with 25 bases between them.

The table lists this clonotype with a count of one. The chain carries TRBV20-1 and TRBJ2-7; 9 bases match TRBD1. This CDR3 contains 16 residues. J gave up 2 bases and V 5 bases, and 13 bases lay outside the gene matches. Germline V CDR1 and CDR2: DFQATT, SNEGSKA (reference sequence). The CDR3, as DNA: TGCAGTGCTTCAAGGGCCGGGACAGGGCGTACCTACGAGCAGTACTTC. It is translated as CSASRAGTGRTYEQYF.

This clonotype was picked up many times. The V call is TRBV6-1, the J call TRBJ1-6, with 7 positions matching TRBD1. V gave up 6 bases and J gave up 9 bases; unmatched junction bases: 11. From germline, CDR1 is MNHNS and CDR2 SASEGT. The CDR3 has 15 amino acids. The CDR3: CASSPRQGSFSPLHF. The CDR3 DNA sequence: TGTGCCAGCAGCCCAAGACAGGGTTCCTTTTCACCCCTCCACTTT.

The table lists this clonotype with many counts. The CDR3 here is CASSYDLGGGTGELFF. The CDR3 DNA sequence: TGTGCCAGCAGTTACGATTTGGGAGGGGGCACCGGGGAGCTGTTTTTT. The chain joins TRBV12-3 or TRBV12-4 to TRBJ2-2, with D possibly TRBD2 on 7 matching bases. The V end was cut by 4 bases, the J end by 4 bases, with 16 bases between. This CDR3 is 16 amino acids long.

V usage is TRBV4-1 and J usage is TRBJ2-3, with D perhaps matching TRBD2 (6 bases). This CDR3 has 18 amino acids. Trimming removed 1 base from V and 2 bases from J, with 19 bases in between. From germline, CDR1 is MGHRA and CDR2 YSYEKL. DNA for the CDR3: TGCGCCAGCAGCCAAGGTAGCGCATACGGGAGATACACAGATACGCAGTATTTT. It is translated as CASSQGSAYGRYTDTQYF.

This clonotype has ten or more counts. The chain uses TRBV5-1 and TRBJ2-3; TRBD2 is a possible D gene (5 bases). Germline CDR1 reads SGHRS; CDR2 reads YFSETQ. CDR3 size: 14 residues. V shed 3 bases and J shed 2 bases, with 10 bases lying between them. The CDR3 loop reads CASSSGLYTDTQYF. The CDR3 DNA sequence: TGCGCCAGCAGCTCCGGACTTTACACAGATACGCAGTATTTT.

In this sample, this clonotype turned up many times. This chain connects TRBV24-1 to TRBJ1-4, with 9 bases that match TRBD1. The germline gives CDR1 KGHDR, CDR2 SFDVKD. The CDR3 totals 14 residues. V shed 9 bases, J shed 4 bases, and the junction held 5 bases outside the gene matches. CDR3 DNA sequence: TGTGCCACCGGGGACAGGGCGAGTAATGAAAAACTGTTTTTT. Its protein is CATGDRASNEKLFF.

The genes are TRBV6-1 and TRBJ2-5; D ambiguous. Germline CDR1 is MNHNS and CDR2 is SASEGT. Trimming removed 4 bases at V and 3 bases at J, with 6 bases between. The CDR3 contains 12 residues. In DNA form, the CDR3 reads TGTGCCAGCAGTGCGGTAGAAGAGACCCAGTACTTC. This encodes CASSAVEETQYF.

This clonotype was recorded at least ten times. This chain joins TRBV5-1 and TRBJ2-2; 12 bases match TRBD2. This CDR3 is built from 17 residues. The germline V gene encodes CDR1 SGHRS and CDR2 YFSETQ. With V trimmed by 4 bases and J by 4 bases, 8 bases remained unmatched. The CDR3 here is CASSIGLAGMGTGELFF. CDR3 DNA sequence: TGCGCCAGCAGCATAGGACTAGCGGGGATGGGCACCGGGGAGCTGTTTTTT. Complete variable domain (other parts from reference TRBV5-1 and TRBJ2-2): KAGVTQTPRYLIKTRGQQVTLSCSPISGHRSVSWYQQTPGQGLQFLFEYFSETQRNKGNFPGRFSGRQFSNSRSEMNVSTLELGDSALYLCASSIGLAGMGTGELFFGEGSRLTVL.

A word on this clonotype: This may arise from a read error, as a much more abundant clone is one base away. The J gene is TRBJ2-2, the V gene TRBV30; D uncertain. This CDR3 region has 13 residues. Looked up from germline, CDR1 is GTSNPN and CDR2 is SVGIG (reference sequence). The ends were cut back, 2 bases at V and 2 bases at J, with 6 bases in the middle. CDR3 in amino acids: CAWSMDNTGELFF. DNA of the CDR3: TGTGCCTGGAGTATGGATAACACCGGGGAGCTGTTTTTT.

This clonotype came up many times. The chain is built from TRBV20-1 and TRBJ1-1, with 8 nucleotides matching TRBD1. Trimming at V came to 2 bases and at J to 4 bases, leaving 9 bases not matched to a gene. This CDR3 has 15 amino acids. CDR1 DFQATT and CDR2 SNEGSKA come from the germline V gene (reference sequence). The CDR3 DNA reads TGCAGTGCTAGACTCCCGGACAGGGAGGGCACTGAAGCTTTCTTT. It yields the protein CSARLPDREGTEAFF.

The chain combines TRBV10-2 with TRBJ1-1; D is uncertain. Germline assignment: CDR1 WSHSY and CDR2 SAAADI. There are 15 residues in the CDR3. Trimming shortened V by 0 bases and J by 1 base, and 9 bases separated the two germline ends. The CDR3 loop reads CASSESIIENTEAFF. CDR3 nucleotide sequence: TGCGCCAGCAGTGAGTCGATTATAGAGAACACTGAAGCTTTCTTT.

This clonotype was seen at least ten times. The chain carries TRBV11-3 and TRBJ2-1, with 9 bases aligning to TRBD1. This CDR3 region has 16 residues. V shed 5 bases, J shed 5 bases, and the junction held 10 bases outside the gene matches. CDR1 is SGHNT and CDR2 is YENEEA in the germline V gene. The CDR3 DNA is TGTGCCAGCAGCCTTAGGACAGGGGCGTTAGACAATGAGCAGTTCTTC. Translation: CASSLRTGALDNEQFF.

This chain uses TRBV4-2 with TRBJ2-6, with TRBD1 identical over 9 bases. V gave up 0 bases and J gave up 0 bases; unmatched junction bases: 9. The CDR3 totals 20 residues. CDR1 is LGHNA, CDR2 YNFKEQ, per germline. In DNA, the CDR3 is TGTGCCAGCAGCCAAGATCAATGGGGACAGGGCGGCTCTGGGGCCAACGTCCTGACTTTC. This codes for CASSQDQWGQGGSGANVLTF.

This clonotype was observed many times. V is TRBV29-1 and J is TRBJ1-6, with 10 bases lining up with TRBD1. This CDR3 comprises 13 residues. Trimming took 4 bases from V and 7 from J; bases not matched to a gene: 1. Germline V CDR1 and CDR2: SQVTM, ANQGSEA. This CDR3 reads CSVAGQGNSPLHF. DNA of the CDR3: TGCAGCGTTGCGGGACAGGGGAATTCACCCCTCCACTTT.

This chain connects TRBV7-8 to TRBJ2-2; 7 bases align to TRBD1. The CDR3 is made up of 15 amino acids. J was trimmed by 7 bases and V by 5 bases; bases with no gene match: 10. CDR1 SGHVS and CDR2 FQNEAQ come from the germline V gene. The DNA for the CDR3 is TGTGCCAGCAGCGGGGGACAGCCCCATCACGGGGAGCTGTTTTTT. Its translation: CASSGGQPHHGELFF.

There are many counts of this clonotype. V usage is TRBV11-3 and J usage is TRBJ1-2, with TRBD1 matching 7 bases. Looked up from germline, CDR1 is SGHNT and CDR2 is YENEEA. V lost 6 bases and J lost 8; bases outside the gene matches: 9. CDR3 length: 13 residues. The DNA of the CDR3 is TGTGCCAGCAGTTCGCGACAGGGCCGGGGCTACACCTTC. Encoded protein: CASSSRQGRGYTF.

Regarding this clonotype: This could be a read error, since a much larger clone is one nucleotide away. The CDR3 is CASSLVDTEDFF. For the CDR3, the DNA is TGTGCCAGCAGTCTCGTCGACACTGAAGATTTCTTT. The chain uses TRBV28 and TRBJ1-1; D unclear. Germline-derived CDR1 and CDR2 are MDHEN and SYDVKM. The length of the CDR3 is 12 residues. The full variable domain, in which reference TRBV28 and TRBJ1-1 provide the parts outside the CDR3, is DVKVTQSSRYLVKRTGEKVFLECVQDMDHENMFWYRQDPGLGLRLIYFSYDVKMKEKGDIPEGYSVSREKKERFSLILESASTNQTSMYLCASSLVDTEDFFGQGTRLTVV.

The chain has TRBV4-1 and TRBJ2-7; D is ambiguous. The CDR3 is made up of 15 amino acids. Germline assignment: CDR1 MGHRA and CDR2 YSYEKL. V gave up 0 bases and J gave up 2 bases, with 11 bases separating them. DNA for the CDR3: TGCGCCAGCAGCCAAGATATGCGGCAGACCTACGAGCAGTACTTC. It is translated as CASSQDMRQTYEQYF.

This clonotype was counted at least ten times. V gene TRBV2 combines with J gene TRBJ1-1, with D hard to call. The CDR3 spans 14 residues. V lost 1 base and J 0 bases, leaving 6 bases between the germline ends. CDR1 SNHLY and CDR2 FYNNEI come from the germline V gene. The DNA of the CDR3 is TGTGCCAGCAGTGAAGGGCCTATGAACACTGAAGCTTTCTTT. Encoded protein: CASSEGPMNTEAFF.

This clonotype was seen ten or more times. The DNA of the CDR3 is TGTGCCAGTGGTGGAGGTGGCTCTGGGGCCAACGTCCTGACTTTC. Translated: CASGGGGSGANVLTF. This rearrangement joins TRBV28 to TRBJ2-6; D is perhaps TRBD2 (5 bases). Per the germline V gene, CDR1 is MDHEN and CDR2 is SYDVKM. The V end was cut by 9 bases, the J end by 0 bases, with 12 bases between. The length of the CDR3 is 15 residues.

The V and J genes are TRBV7-2 and TRBJ2-3, with D perhaps TRBD2 (5 bases). The CDR3 sequence is 13 residues long. Trimming removed 5 bases at V and 2 bases at J, with 8 bases between. Germline CDR1 is SGHTA and CDR2 is FQGNSA. Here the CDR3 reads CASSPGLTDTQYF. CDR3 nucleotides: TGTGCCAGCAGCCCCGGACTCACAGATACGCAGTATTTT. The whole variable domain, filled in from reference TRBV7-2 and TRBJ2-3, reads GAGVSQSPSNKVTEKGKDVELRCDPISGHTALYWYRQSLGQGLEFLIYFQGNSAPDKSGLPSDRFSAERTGGSVSTLTIQRTQQEDSAVYLCASSPGLTDTQYFGPGTRLTVL.